This T cell receptor (beta chain) came from a study of shared clonotypes between healthy human individuals. V shed 7 bases and J shed 1 base, with 16 bases lying between them. CDR3 length: 15 residues. Germline V gene lookup returns CDR1 SNHLY and CDR2 FYNNEI. Method: immunoSEQ multiplex PCR; TCRdb's copy keeps in-frame clones and lacks some. The top ten hold less than 0.13% of the sample, which has about 650,000 clones, about 95% seen once. CD45RO negativity and positive selection for CCR7 defined naive CD8 cells, a population that excluded terminally differentiated effector memory CD45RA+ cells. The chain links TRBV2 to TRBJ1-2; D possibly corresponds to TRBD1 (5 bases). The sequence was collected from a woman in her twenties or thirties in good health. The sample was naive CD8+ T cells sorted from blood. CDR3 DNA: TGTGCCAGCATGTTCCTGCAGGGCGGTAACTATGGCTACACCTTC. This sequence encodes CASMFLQGGNYGYTF.